The clone carrying this T cell receptor (beta chain) was seen only a few times. A J-beta primer mix and a sample-barcoded 5' primer were used in a second PCR of about 6 to 12 cycles. Each CDR3 protein is one row after TCRdb ran MiXCR on the 5' RACE reads. Among roughly 2 million distinct CDR3 sequences listed, 40% to 55% were seen once. This sample was included in a study of blood T cells in healthy people across ages. About the study: T cells yielded about one barcoded beta molecule per two cells through template switching.

V shed 0 bases, J shed 3 bases, and the junction held 10 bases outside the gene matches. The CDR3 length is 18 residues. Germline CDR1 reads DFQATT; CDR2 reads SNEGSKA (reference sequence). Material for sequencing was blood. The chain couples TRBV20-1 to TRBJ2-3; 12 bases map to TRBD2. The source of this sequence is a woman aged 40 to 49 in good health. CDR3 residues: CSARDVLAGGYATDTQYF. The CDR3 region has the DNA TGCAGTGCTAGAGATGTTCTAGCGGGGGGGTACGCTACAGATACGCAGTATTTT.